The entry below describes one T cell receptor beta chain. Profiling relied on immunoSEQ multiplex PCR, and the TCRdb table lists in-frame clones only, not all of them. Among 60,000 to 75,000 clones listed, almost 85% were seen once. V lost 5 bases to trimming and J lost 5 bases; unmatched junction nucleotides: 7. This CDR3 is 13 amino acids long. Germline V gene lookup returns CDR1 SQVTM and CDR2 ANQGSEA. This specimen belongs to a study of blood T cell repertoires in COVID-19. About the study: The study drew acute and convalescent COVID-19 samples from the United States, Italy and Spain. T cells, B-cell-depleted T cells, or PBMCs supplied cDNA or gDNA.

This chain uses TRBV29-1 with TRBJ2-5; 8 positions match TRBD2. The sample taken for sequencing was peripheral blood. This receptor was obtained from a human donor in a cohort sampled during active COVID-19. CDR3 sequence reads: CSVTGGPVETQYF. The CDR3 nucleotides read TGCAGCGTTACGGGGGGGCCGGTGGAGACCCAGTACTTC.